This T cell receptor beta chain was identified during a study of a mutant IDH1 vaccine in newly diagnosed glioma. About this clone itself: Antigen unknown.

Some clones are missing from TCRdb's copy, which holds only in-frame ones; the method was immunoSEQ multiplex PCR. This repertoire shows roughly 30,000 clones, roughly 80% found once; its top ten account for roughly 18%. Time point of the sample: week 23, last vaccination. In every dose of vaccine, 300 ug of mutant IDH1 20-mer peptide was given alongside topical imiquimod. In germline, CDR1 is LGHNA, CDR2 YSLEER. V was pared by 5 bases and J by 2 bases, with 11 bases between. The CDR3 runs to 14 residues. The material sequenced was PBMCs, taken from a glioma patient whose treatment included an IDH1 peptide vaccine. The clonotype originates from a woman between 25 and 40 years old with glioma. This rearrangement joins TRBV4-3 to TRBJ2-3; no firm D call. The CDR3 bases are TGCGCCAGCAGCGTCAGGACCCACACAGATACGCAGTATTTT. It is translated as CASSVRTHTDTQYF.